A single sample is the source of the 2 T cell receptor beta chains below, sequenced in a study of cytomegalovirus exposure and HLA in healthy donors. Clones were read by immunoSEQ multiplex PCR, and TCRdb kept only the in-frame ones, dropping some. The data hold some 210,000 clones, with around four fifths observed a single time. Specimen: PBMCs. These receptors all stem from a woman under 30 in good health and CMV-seronegative.

This sequence joins TRBV7-3 and TRBJ2-7, with a weak D call TRBD1 (5 bases). The V gene lost 5 bases and the J gene lost 4 bases, with 18 bases spanning the gap. Germline values: CDR1 SGHTA, CDR2 FQGTGA. This CDR3 has 15 amino acids. DNA for the CDR3: TGTGCCAGCAGCCAAGAGGCAGGGTCTGGGTACGAGCAGTACTTC. Amino acids: CASSQEAGSGYEQYF.

V usage is TRBV29-1 and J usage is TRBJ2-1, with unresolved D. Trimming took off 8 bases at V and 3 bases at J, with 11 bases between the two ends. CDR3 length equals 12 residues. Germline CDR1 reads SQVTM; CDR2 reads ANQGSEA. The CDR3 sequence: CSYRSNYNEQFF. CDR3 in DNA: TGCAGCTATAGATCTAACTACAATGAGCAGTTCTTC.